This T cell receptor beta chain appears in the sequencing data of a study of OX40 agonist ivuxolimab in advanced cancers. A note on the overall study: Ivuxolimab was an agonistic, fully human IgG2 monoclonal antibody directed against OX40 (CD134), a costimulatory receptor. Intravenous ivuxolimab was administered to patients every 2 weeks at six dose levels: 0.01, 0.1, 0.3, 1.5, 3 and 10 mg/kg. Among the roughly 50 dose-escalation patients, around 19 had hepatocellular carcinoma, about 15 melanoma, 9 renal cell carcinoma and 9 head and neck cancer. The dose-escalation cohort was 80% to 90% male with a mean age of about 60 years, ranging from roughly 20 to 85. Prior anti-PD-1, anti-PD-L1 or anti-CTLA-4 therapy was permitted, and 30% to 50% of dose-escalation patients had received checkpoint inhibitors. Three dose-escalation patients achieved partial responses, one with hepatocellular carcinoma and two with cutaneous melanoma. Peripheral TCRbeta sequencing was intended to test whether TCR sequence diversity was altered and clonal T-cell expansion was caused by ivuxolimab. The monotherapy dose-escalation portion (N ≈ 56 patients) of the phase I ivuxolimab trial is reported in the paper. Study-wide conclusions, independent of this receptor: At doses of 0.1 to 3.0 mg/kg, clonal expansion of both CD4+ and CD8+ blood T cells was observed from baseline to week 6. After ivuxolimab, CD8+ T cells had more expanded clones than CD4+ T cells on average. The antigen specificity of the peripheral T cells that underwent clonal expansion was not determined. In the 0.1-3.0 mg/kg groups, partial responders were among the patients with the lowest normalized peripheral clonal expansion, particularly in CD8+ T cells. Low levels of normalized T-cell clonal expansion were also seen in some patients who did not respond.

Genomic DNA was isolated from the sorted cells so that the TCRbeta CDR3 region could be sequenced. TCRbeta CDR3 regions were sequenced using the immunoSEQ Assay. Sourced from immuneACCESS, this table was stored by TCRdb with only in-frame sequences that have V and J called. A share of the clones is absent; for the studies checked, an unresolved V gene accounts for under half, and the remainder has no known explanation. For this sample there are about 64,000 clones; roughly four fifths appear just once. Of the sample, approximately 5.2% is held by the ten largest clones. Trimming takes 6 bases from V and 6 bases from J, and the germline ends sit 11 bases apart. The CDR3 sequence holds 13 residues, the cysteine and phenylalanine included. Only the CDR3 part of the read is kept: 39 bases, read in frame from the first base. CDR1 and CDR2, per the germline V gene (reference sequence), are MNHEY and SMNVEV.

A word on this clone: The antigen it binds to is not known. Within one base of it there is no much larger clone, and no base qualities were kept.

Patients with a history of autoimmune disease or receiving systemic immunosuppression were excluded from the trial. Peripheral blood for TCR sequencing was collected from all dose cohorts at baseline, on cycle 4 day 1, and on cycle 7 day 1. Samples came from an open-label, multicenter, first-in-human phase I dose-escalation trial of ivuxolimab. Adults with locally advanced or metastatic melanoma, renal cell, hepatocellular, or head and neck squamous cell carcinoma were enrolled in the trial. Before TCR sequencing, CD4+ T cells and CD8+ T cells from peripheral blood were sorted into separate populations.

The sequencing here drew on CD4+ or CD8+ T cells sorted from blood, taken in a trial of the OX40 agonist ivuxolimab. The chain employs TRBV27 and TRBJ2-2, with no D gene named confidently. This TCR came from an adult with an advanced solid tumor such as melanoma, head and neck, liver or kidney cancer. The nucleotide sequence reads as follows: TGTGCCAGCAGCAGCACGTTTTCCGGGGAGCTGTTTTTT. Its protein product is CASSSTFSGELFF.